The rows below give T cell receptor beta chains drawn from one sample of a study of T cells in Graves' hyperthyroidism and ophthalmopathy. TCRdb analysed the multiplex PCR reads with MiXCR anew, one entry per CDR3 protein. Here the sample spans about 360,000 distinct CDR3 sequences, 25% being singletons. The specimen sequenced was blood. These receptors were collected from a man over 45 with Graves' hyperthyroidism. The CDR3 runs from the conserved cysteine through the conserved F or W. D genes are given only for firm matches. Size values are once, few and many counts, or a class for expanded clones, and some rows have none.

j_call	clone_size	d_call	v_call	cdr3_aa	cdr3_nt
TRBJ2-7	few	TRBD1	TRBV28	CASKGTGPYEQYF	TGTGCCAGCAAGGGGACAGGGCCCTACGAGCAGTACTTC
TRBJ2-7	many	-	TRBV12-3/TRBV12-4	CASSFQGMLRVEQYF	TGTGCCAGCAGTTTCCAGGGGATGTTAAGGGTCGAGCAGTACTTC
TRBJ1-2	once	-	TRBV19	CASSPRRGRGYTF	TGTGCCAGTAGCCCCCGCAGGGGACGTGGCTACACCTTC
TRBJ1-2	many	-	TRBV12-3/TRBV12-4	CASSRDVGNYGYTF	TGTGCCAGCAGCCGGGATGTGGGCAACTATGGCTACACCTTC
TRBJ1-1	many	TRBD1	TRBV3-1	CASSPSGQGATFF	TGTGCCAGCAGCCCGTCAGGACAGGGCGCAACTTTCTTT
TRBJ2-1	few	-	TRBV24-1	CATSDGLAIEQFF	TGTGCCACCAGTGATGGCCTCGCCATTGAGCAGTTCTTC
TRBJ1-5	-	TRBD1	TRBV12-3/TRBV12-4	CASRVGGASNQPRHF	TGTGCCAGCAGGGTAGGGGGCGCAAGCAATCAGCCCCGGCATTTT
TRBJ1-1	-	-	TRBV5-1	CASSFSQGQAFF	TGCGCCAGCAGCTTTTCACAGGGTCAAGCTTTCTTT
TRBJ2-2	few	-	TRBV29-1	CSVGSGPVSGELFF	TGCAGCGTTGGTAGCGGCCCCGTATCCGGGGAGCTGTTTTTT
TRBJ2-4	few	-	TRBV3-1	CASSQDQSGRVGGKNIQYF	TGTGCCAGCAGCCAAGATCAATCGGGCAGGGTGGGTGGCAAAAACATTCAGTACTTC